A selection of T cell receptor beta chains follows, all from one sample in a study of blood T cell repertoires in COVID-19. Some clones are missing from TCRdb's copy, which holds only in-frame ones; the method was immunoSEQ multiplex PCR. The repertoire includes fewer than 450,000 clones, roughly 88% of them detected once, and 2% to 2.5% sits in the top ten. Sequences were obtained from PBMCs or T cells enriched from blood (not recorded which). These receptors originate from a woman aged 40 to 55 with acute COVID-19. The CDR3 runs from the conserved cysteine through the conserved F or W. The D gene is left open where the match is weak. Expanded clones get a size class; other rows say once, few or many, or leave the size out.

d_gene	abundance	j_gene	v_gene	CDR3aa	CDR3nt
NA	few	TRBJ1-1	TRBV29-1	CSVSSGMNTEAFF	TGCAGCGTTTCGTCAGGGATGAACACTGAAGCTTTCTTT
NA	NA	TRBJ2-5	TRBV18	CASSLYSQETQYF	TGTGCCAGCTCACTCTACTCACAAGAGACCCAGTACTTC
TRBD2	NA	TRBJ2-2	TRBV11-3	CASSLYGTMTGELFF	TGTGCCAGCAGCCTCTACGGGACTATGACCGGGGAGCTGTTTTTT
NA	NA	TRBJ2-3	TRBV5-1	CASSLTSSDTQYF	TGCGCCAGCAGCTTGACTTCCTCAGATACGCAGTATTTT
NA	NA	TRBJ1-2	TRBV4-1	CASSRGYGYTF	TGCGCCAGCAGCCGCGGGTATGGCTACACCTTC
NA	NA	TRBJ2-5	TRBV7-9	CASSAQHGGETQYF	TGTGCCAGCAGCGCCCAACATGGGGGGGAGACCCAGTACTTC
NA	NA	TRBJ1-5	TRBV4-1	CASSQDRRTNQPQHF	TGCGCCAGCAGCCAAGATCGTAGAACCAATCAGCCCCAGCATTTT
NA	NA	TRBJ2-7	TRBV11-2	CASSLVLLANEQYF	TGTGCCAGCAGCTTAGTTCTCCTAGCGAACGAGCAGTACTTC
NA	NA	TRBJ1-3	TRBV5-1	CASSLSSSGNTIYF	TGCGCCAGCAGCTTGTCCAGCTCTGGAAACACCATATATTTT
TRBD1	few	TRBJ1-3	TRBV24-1	CATSDPGGPGNTIYF	TGTGCCACCAGTGACCCAGGGGGTCCTGGAAACACCATATATTTT
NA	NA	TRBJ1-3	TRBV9	CASSVVGSLSGNTIYF	TGTGCCAGCAGCGTAGTGGGCAGCCTCTCTGGAAACACCATATATTTT
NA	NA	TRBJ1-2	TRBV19	CASSIERQVLIYGYTF	TGTGCCAGTAGTATAGAGAGACAGGTGCTGATCTATGGCTACACCTTC
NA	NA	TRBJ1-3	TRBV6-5	CASRLNGGNTIYF	TGTGCCAGCAGACTTAATGGTGGAAACACCATATATTTT
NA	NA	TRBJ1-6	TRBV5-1	CASSLSVGGQIHF	TGCGCCAGCAGCTTGTCCGTCGGGGGGCAAATACACTTT
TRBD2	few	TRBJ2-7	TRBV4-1	CASSQEASGGTPYEQYF	TGCGCCAGCAGCCAAGAGGCTAGCGGGGGGACCCCCTACGAGCAGTACTTC
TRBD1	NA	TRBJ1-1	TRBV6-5	CASSSDRAEAFF	TGTGCCAGCAGTTCGGACAGGGCTGAAGCTTTCTTT
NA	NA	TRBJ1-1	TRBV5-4	CASSSGMSGTEAFF	TGTGCCAGCAGCTCAGGGATGAGTGGCACTGAAGCTTTCTTT
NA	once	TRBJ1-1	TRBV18	CASSPSGGGAEAFF	TGTGCCAGCTCCCCCTCGGGGGGTGGAGCTGAAGCTTTCTTT
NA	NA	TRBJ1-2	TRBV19	CASSHWEGANYGYTF	TGTGCCAGTAGTCACTGGGAAGGGGCTAACTATGGCTACACCTTC
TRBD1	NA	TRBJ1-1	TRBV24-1	CATRDRGHLNTEAFF	TGTGCCACCAGGGACAGGGGCCATTTGAACACTGAAGCTTTCTTT
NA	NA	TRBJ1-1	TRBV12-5	CASGGTYSGTEAFF	TGTGCTAGTGGGGGGACTTACTCCGGCACTGAAGCTTTCTTT
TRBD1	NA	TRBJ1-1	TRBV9	CASSTGQGASGAFF	TGTGCCAGCAGCACAGGACAGGGGGCTTCAGGAGCTTTCTTT
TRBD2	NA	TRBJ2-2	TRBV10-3	CAISSRSGGATGELFF	TGTGCCATCAGTTCTCGTAGCGGGGGGGCGACCGGGGAGCTGTTTTTT
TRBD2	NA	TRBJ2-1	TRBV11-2	CASSLLAGGRNEQFF	TGTGCCAGCAGCTTACTAGCGGGGGGGCGCAATGAGCAGTTCTTC